The present entry profiles one T cell receptor beta chain with its context. The data originate from a study of blood T cell repertoires in COVID-19. The V gene lost 6 bases and the J gene lost 7 bases, with 15 bases spanning the gap. The CDR3 is 14 residues long. Germline CDR1 reads MNHEY; CDR2 reads SVGAGI. TCRdb keeps only in-frame clones here, not all; method: immunoSEQ multiplex PCR. The sample records about 200,000 clones, around 79% being singletons. V and J are TRBV6-5 and TRBJ1-4, with D possibly matching TRBD1 (6 bases). This TCR derives from a woman in her thirties or forties with COVID-19, enrolled during active disease. Sequenced material: peripheral blood. In nucleotides, the CDR3 is TGTGCCAGCAGGGAGAACAGGGAAAGTGAAAAACTGTTTTTT. This translates into CASRENRESEKLFF.